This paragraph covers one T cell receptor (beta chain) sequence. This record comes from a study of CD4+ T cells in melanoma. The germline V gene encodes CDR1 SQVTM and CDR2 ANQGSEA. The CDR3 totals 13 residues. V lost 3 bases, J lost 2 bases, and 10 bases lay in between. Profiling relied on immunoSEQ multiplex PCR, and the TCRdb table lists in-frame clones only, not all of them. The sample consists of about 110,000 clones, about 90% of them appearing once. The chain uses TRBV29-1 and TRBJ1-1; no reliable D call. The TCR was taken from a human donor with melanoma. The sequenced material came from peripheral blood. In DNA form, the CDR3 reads TGCAGCGTTGAGTATACACGAAACACTGAAGCTTTCTTT. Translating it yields CSVEYTRNTEAFF.